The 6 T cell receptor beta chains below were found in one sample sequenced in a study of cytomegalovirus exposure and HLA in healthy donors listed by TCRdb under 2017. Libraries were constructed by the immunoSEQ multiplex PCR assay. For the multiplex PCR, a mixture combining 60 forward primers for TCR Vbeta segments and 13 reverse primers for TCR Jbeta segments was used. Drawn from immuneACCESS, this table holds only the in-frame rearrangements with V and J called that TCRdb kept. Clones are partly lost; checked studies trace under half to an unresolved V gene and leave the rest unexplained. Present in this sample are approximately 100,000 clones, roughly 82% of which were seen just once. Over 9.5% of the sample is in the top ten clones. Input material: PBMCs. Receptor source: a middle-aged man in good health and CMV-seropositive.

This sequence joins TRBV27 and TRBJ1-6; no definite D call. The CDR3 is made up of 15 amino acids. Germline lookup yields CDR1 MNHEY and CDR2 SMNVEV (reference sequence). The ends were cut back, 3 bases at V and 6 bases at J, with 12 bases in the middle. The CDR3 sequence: CASSFSQRVNSPLHF. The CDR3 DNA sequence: TGTGCCAGCAGTTTTTCACAGAGGGTTAATTCACCCCTCCACTTT.

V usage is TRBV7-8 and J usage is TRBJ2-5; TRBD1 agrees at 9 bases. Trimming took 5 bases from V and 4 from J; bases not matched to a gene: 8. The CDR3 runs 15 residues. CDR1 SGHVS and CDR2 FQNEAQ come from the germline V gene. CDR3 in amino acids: CASSPGQGIGETQYF. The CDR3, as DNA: TGTGCCAGCAGCCCGGGACAGGGCATAGGAGAGACCCAGTACTTC.

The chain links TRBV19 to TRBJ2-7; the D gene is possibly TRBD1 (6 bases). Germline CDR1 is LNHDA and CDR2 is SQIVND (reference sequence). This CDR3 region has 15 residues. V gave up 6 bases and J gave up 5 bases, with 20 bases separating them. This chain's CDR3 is CASSLEDSRGNEQYF. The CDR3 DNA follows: TGTGCCAGTAGCCTTGAGGACAGTCGAGGAAACGAGCAGTACTTC.

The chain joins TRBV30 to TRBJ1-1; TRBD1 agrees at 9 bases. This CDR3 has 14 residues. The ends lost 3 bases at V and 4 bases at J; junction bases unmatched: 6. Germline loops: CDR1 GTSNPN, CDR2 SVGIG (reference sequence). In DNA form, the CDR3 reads TGTGCCTGGAGGGGGACAGGGAGATTCACTGAAGCTTTCTTT. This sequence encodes CAWRGTGRFTEAFF. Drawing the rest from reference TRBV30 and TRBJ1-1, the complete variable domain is SQTIHQWPATLVQPVGSPLSLECTVEGTSNPNLYWYRQAAGRGLQLLFYSVGIGQISSEVPQNLSASRPQDRQFILSSKKLLLSDSGFYLCAWRGTGRFTEAFFGQGTRLTVV.

CDR3 in amino acids: CASSSGPSPEDGYTF. The CDR3 region has the DNA TGTGCCAGCAGCTCTGGCCCCTCGCCCGAGGATGGCTACACCTTC. V usage is TRBV5-4 and J usage is TRBJ1-2; D not certain. This CDR3 has 15 amino acids. Germline lookup yields CDR1 SGHNT and CDR2 YYREEE (reference sequence). The V end lost 3 bases, the J end lost 6 bases, and 18 bases lay between the germline ends.

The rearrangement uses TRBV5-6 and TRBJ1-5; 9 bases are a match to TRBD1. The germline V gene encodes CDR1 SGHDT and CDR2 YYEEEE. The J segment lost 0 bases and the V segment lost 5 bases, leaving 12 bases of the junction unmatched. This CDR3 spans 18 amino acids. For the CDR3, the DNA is TGTGCCAGCAGTTTAGGGGACAGGGTCTCAAATAGCAATCAGCCCCAGCATTTT. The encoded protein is CASSLGDRVSNSNQPQHF.